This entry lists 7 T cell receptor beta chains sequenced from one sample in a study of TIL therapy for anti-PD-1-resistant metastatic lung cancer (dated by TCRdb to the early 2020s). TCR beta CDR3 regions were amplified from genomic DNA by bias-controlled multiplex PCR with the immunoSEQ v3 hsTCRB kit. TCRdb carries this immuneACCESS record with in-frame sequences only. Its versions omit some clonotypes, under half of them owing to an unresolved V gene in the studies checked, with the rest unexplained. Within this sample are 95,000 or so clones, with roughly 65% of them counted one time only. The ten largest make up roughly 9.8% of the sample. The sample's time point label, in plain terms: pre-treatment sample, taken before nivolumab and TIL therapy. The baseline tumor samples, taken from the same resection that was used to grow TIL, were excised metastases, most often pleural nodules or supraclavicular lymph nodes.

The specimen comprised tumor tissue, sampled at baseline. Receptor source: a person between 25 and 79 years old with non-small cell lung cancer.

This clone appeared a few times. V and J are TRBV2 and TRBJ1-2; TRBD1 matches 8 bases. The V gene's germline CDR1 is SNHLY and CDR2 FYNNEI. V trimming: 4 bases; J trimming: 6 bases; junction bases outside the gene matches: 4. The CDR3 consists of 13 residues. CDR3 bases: TGTGCCAGCAGTGGTGGACAGGGTGATGGCTACACCTTC. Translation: CASSGGQGDGYTF.

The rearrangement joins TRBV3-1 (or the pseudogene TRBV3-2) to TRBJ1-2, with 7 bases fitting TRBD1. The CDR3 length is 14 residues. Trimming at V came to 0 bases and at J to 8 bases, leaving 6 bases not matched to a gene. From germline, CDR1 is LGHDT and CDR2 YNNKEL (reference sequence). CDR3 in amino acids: CASSQDFRGDGYTF. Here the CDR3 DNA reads TGTGCCAGCAGCCAAGATTTCAGGGGGGACGGCTACACCTTC.

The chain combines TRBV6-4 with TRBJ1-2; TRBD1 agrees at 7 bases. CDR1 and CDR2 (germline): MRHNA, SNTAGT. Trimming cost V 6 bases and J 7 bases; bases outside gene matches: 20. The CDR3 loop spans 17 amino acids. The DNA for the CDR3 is TGTGCCAGCAGGGGGGGGGACAGTCTTAGGAGGTACTCTGGCTACACCTTC. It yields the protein CASRGGDSLRRYSGYTF.

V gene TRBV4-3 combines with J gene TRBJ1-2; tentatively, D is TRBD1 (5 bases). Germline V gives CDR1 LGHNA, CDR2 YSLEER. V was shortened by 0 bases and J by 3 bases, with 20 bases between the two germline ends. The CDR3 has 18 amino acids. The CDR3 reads CASSQELGVRGADYGYTF. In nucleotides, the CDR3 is TGCGCCAGCAGCCAAGAGCTAGGGGTAAGGGGCGCGGACTATGGCTACACCTTC.

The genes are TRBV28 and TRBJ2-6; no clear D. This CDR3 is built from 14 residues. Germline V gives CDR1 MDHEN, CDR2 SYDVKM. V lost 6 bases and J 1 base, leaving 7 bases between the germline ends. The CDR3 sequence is CASRMGSGANVLTF. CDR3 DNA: TGTGCCAGCAGGATGGGTTCTGGGGCCAACGTCCTGACTTTC.

The CDR3 spells CATSRAGGAKNIQYF. The DNA for the CDR3 is TGTGCCACCAGCAGAGCGGGGGGAGCCAAAAACATTCAGTACTTC. The J gene is TRBJ2-4, the V gene TRBV15, with 7 bases lining up with TRBD2. The CDR3 covers 15 residues. The J segment lost 0 bases and the V segment lost 1 base, leaving 0 bases of the junction unmatched. Germline CDR1 is LNHNV and CDR2 is YYDKDF (reference sequence). The full variable domain, in which reference TRBV15 and TRBJ2-4 provide the parts outside the CDR3, is DAMVIQNPRYQVTQFGKPVTLSCSQTLNHNVMYWYQQKSSQAPKLLFHYYDKDFNNEADTPDNFQSRRPNTSFCFLDIRSPGLGDTAMYLCATSRAGGAKNIQYFGAGTRLSVL.

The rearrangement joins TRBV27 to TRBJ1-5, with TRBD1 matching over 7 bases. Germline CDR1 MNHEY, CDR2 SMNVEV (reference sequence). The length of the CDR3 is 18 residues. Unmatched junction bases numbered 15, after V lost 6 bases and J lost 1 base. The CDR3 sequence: CASSPIWTGFGSNQPQHF. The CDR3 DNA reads TGTGCCAGCAGCCCTATATGGACAGGATTCGGGAGCAATCAGCCCCAGCATTTT.